A single sample is the source of the 3 T cell receptor beta chains below, sequenced in a study of cytomegalovirus exposure and HLA in healthy donors (dated by TCRdb to the late 2010s). The library was obtained by the immunoSEQ multiplex PCR assay. For the multiplex PCR, a mixture combining 60 forward primers for TCR Vbeta segments and 13 reverse primers for TCR Jbeta segments was used. Here the immuneACCESS table is served through TCRdb, limited to in-frame sequences with V and J called. Missing clones are a known gap in these copies; in checked studies unresolved V genes cover under half, and the rest lacks a known reason. The sample table lists 100,000 to 120,000 clones, just under 80% of them with a count of one. The ten largest clones add up to approximately 5.1% of the sample. Sequencing used PBMCs. The receptors shown here come from a male donor in good health and CMV-seronegative.

The chain recombines TRBV6-5 with TRBJ1-5, with D maybe TRBD1 (5 bases). Germline CDR1 is MNHEY and CDR2 is SVGAGI. The CDR3 contains 15 residues. The ends were cut back, 1 base at V and 8 bases at J, with 15 bases in the middle. The CDR3 sequence: CASSYFPQGSEPQHF. The CDR3 DNA is TGTGCCAGCAGTTACTTTCCTCAGGGTTCGGAGCCCCAGCATTTT.

This sequence joins TRBV4-3 and TRBJ2-1; tentatively, D is TRBD2 (5 bases). Trimming shortened V by 4 bases and J by 3 bases, and 13 bases separated the two germline ends. Per germline, CDR1 LGHNA and CDR2 YSLEER. The length of the CDR3 is 15 residues. This CDR3 is CASSPHGGSYNEQFF. The CDR3 bases are TGCGCCAGCAGCCCCCATGGAGGAAGCTACAATGAGCAGTTCTTC.

The CDR3 protein is CASSLISGNKETQYF. The DNA for the CDR3 is TGTGCCAGCAGCTTGATTAGCGGTAATAAAGAGACCCAGTACTTC. The chain carries TRBV5-6 and TRBJ2-5; D might be TRBD2 (6 bases). V was cut by 1 base and J by 3 bases, with 13 bases left in between. There are 15 residues in the CDR3. Germline-derived CDR1 and CDR2 are SGHDT and YYEEEE.